These 25 T cell receptor beta chains share one sample of origin, sequenced in a study of CD8 T cells in Susac syndrome (dated by TCRdb to between 2017 and 2020). The library was generated by the immunoSEQ multiplex PCR assay. RNA was extracted with the RNeasy kit and about 0.45 to 1 ug was reverse transcribed using random hexamers. The raw public data were reprocessed by TCRdb itself: fastp quality trimming at Q25, MiXCR clonotype calling, in-frame beta chains only. Entries that share a CDR3 protein sequence are merged under the most common genes and DNA. The sample includes 150,000 to 200,000 distinct CDR3 sequences, with nearly 97% observed a single time. Clones ranked in the top ten supply approximately 0.098% of the sample. Source material: CD4+ T cells from PBMCs. These receptors originate from a human donor with Susac syndrome.

V is TRBV6-6 and J is TRBJ1-1; 7 nucleotides align to TRBD1. Germline assignment: CDR1 MNHNY and CDR2 SVGAGI (reference sequence). V dropped 2 bases and J dropped 5; count of bases not matched to a gene: 5. The CDR3 sequence is 14 residues long. CDR3 in DNA: TGTGCCAGCAGTTACCCCCACAGGGGAACTGAAGCTTTCTTT. Protein: CASSYPHRGTEAFF.

The chain couples TRBV25-1 to TRBJ1-5, with 9 bases fitting TRBD1. The germline CDR1 and CDR2 sequences are MGHDK and SYGVNS. With 3 bases clipped from V and 5 bases from J, the junction kept 5 bases outside the gene matches. This CDR3 has 15 amino acids. This chain's CDR3 is CASSEGTGIDQPQHF. The CDR3 DNA follows: TGTGCCAGCAGTGAGGGGACAGGGATTGATCAGCCCCAGCATTTT. The full variable domain, with the rest looked up from reference TRBV25-1 and TRBJ1-5, is EADIYQTPRYLVIGTGKKITLECSQTMGHDKMYWYQQDPGMELHLIHYSYGVNSTEKGDLSSESTVSRIRTEHFPLTLESARPSHTSQYLCASSEGTGIDQPQHFGDGTRLSIL.

This sequence joins TRBV21-1 and TRBJ2-7; TRBD1, the table's D call, was not compared with the DNA. TRBV21-1 is a pseudogene locus. The CDR3 runs 14 residues. CDR3 residues: CASSKFDSSPEQYF. In DNA, the CDR3 is TGTGCCAGCAGCAAATTTGACAGTTCTCCCGAGCAGTACTTC.

V usage is TRBV18 and J usage is TRBJ1-6, with a tentative D call TRBD1 (6 bases). There are 14 residues in the CDR3. Germline V gives CDR1 KGHSH, CDR2 LQKENI. Trimming pared 5 bases from V and 7 bases from J, leaving 12 bases between. The CDR3, as DNA: TGTGCCAGCTCATCGGACAGTGTGAATTCACCCCTCCACTTT. This codes for CASSSDSVNSPLHF. Full variable domain (missing parts from reference TRBV18 and TRBJ1-6): NAGVMQNPRHLVRRRGQEARLRCSPMKGHSHVYWYRQLPEEGLKFMVYLQKENIIDESGMPKERFSAEFPKEGPSILRIQQVVRGDSAAYFCASSSDSVNSPLHFGNGTRLTVT.

The CDR3 DNA sequence: TGTGCCTGGAGGACCGGATTGGAGCCTTCCTCTATGAACACTGAAGCTTTCTTT. It specifies CAWRTGLEPSSMNTEAFF. V is TRBV30 and J is TRBJ1-1, with no clear D. CDR3 length: 18 amino acids. The V end lost 3 bases, the J end lost 0 bases, and 23 bases lay between the germline ends. Germline V CDR1 and CDR2: GTSNPN, SVGIG (reference sequence).

The V call is TRBV20-1, the J call TRBJ2-1; 11 bases are shared with TRBD2. The CDR3 is made up of 16 amino acids. Germline lookup yields CDR1 DFQATT and CDR2 SNEGSKA (reference sequence). Trimming cost V 5 bases and J 6 bases; bases outside gene matches: 12. CDR3 sequence reads: CSASRLAGKIFNEQFF. The CDR3 DNA follows: TGCAGTGCTTCTCGACTAGCGGGGAAAATCTTCAATGAGCAGTTCTTC.

CDR3 DNA sequence: TGTGCCAGCAGCTTAGCTTCGGGTACTGAAGCTTTCTTT. Protein sequence: CASSLASGTEAFF. This sequence joins TRBV7-8 and TRBJ1-1; no firm D call. V was trimmed by 0 bases and J by 5 bases, leaving 7 bases between them. Germline CDR1 and CDR2: SGHVS and FQNEAQ. The CDR3 totals 13 residues.

The chain couples TRBV7-2 to TRBJ1-5, with D unresolved. The CDR3 has 13 residues. Trimming pared 2 bases from V and 5 bases from J, leaving 7 bases between. In germline, CDR1 is SGHTA, CDR2 FQGNSA. CDR3 sequence reads: CASSLRSHQPQHF. CDR3 DNA sequence: TGTGCCAGCAGCTTAAGGTCCCATCAGCCCCAGCATTTT. The entire variable domain, with the rest obtained from reference TRBV7-2 and TRBJ1-5, is as follows: GAGVSQSPSNKVTEKGKDVELRCDPISGHTALYWYRQSLGQGLEFLIYFQGNSAPDKSGLPSDRFSAERTGGSVSTLTIQRTQQEDSAVYLCASSLRSHQPQHFGDGTRLSIL.

V is TRBV9 and J is TRBJ1-2; D may be TRBD1 (5 bases). Germline assignment: CDR1 SGDLS and CDR2 YYNGEE. This CDR3 is built from 16 residues. V was shortened by 0 bases and J by 6 bases, with 18 bases between the two germline ends. The CDR3 loop is CASSVASRGRVDGYTF. DNA for the CDR3: TGTGCCAGCAGCGTAGCGTCCCGCGGCAGGGTCGATGGCTACACCTTC. The whole variable domain, remainder taken from reference TRBV9 and TRBJ1-2, is DSGVTQTPKHLITATGQRVTLRCSPRSGDLSVYWYQQSLDQGLQFLIQYYNGEERAKGNILERFSAQQFPDLHSELNLSSLELGDSALYFCASSVASRGRVDGYTFGSGTRLTVV.

This clonotype came up once. The CDR3 here is CASHPTGVETQYF. DNA for the CDR3: TGTGCCAGCCATCCCACTGGGGTCGAGACCCAGTACTTC. The chain links TRBV12-3 or TRBV12-4 to TRBJ2-5; D uncertain. The CDR3 sequence is 13 residues long. Deletions cut 8 bases from V and 5 bases from J, with 15 bases between.

The chain uses TRBV6-5 and TRBJ2-3; 7 bases agree with TRBD2. The CDR3 totals 15 residues. CDR1 is MNHEY, CDR2 SVGAGI, per germline. V lost 8 bases and J lost 3; bases outside the gene matches: 11. CDR3 loop: CASGMGGGFTDTQYF. DNA for the CDR3: TGTGCCAGCGGAATGGGGGGGGGTTTTACAGATACGCAGTATTTT.

The chain joins TRBV9 to TRBJ1-6; D possibly corresponds to TRBD1 (5 bases). With 0 bases removed from V and 10 bases from J, the gap between germline ends came to 11 bases. Germline assignment: CDR1 SGDLS and CDR2 YYNGEE. The CDR3 extends over 14 amino acids. This CDR3 reads CASSVGGDQSPLHF. The CDR3 DNA is TGTGCCAGCAGCGTAGGAGGGGATCAATCACCCCTCCACTTT.

The chain uses TRBV6-2 or TRBV6-3 and TRBJ2-2, with D unclear. V lost 4 bases and J lost 2, with 11 bases in between. This CDR3 is built from 15 residues. The germline V gene encodes CDR1 MNHEY and CDR2 SVGEGT. The DNA of the CDR3 is TGTGCCAGCAGTTTGATGGGCCCAAACACCGGGGAGCTGTTTTTT. Encoded protein: CASSLMGPNTGELFF.

The rearrangement joins TRBV19 to TRBJ2-1; 11 bases line up with TRBD2. V dropped 2 bases and J dropped 4; count of bases not matched to a gene: 4. CDR3 length: 16 residues. Per germline, CDR1 LNHDA and CDR2 SQIVND (reference sequence). CDR3 DNA sequence: TGTGCCAGTAGTATACTAGCGGGGGGCGCATACAATGAGCAGTTCTTC. Encoded protein: CASSILAGGAYNEQFF.

A single count supports this clonotype. CDR3 protein: CASSQAQSTDTQYF. The CDR3 DNA follows: TGCGCCAGCAGCCAAGCACAAAGCACAGATACGCAGTATTTT. V gene TRBV4-3 combines with J gene TRBJ2-3; D remains unclear. Trimming removed 1 base from V and 0 bases from J, with 5 bases in between. Germline V lookup: CDR1 LGHNA, CDR2 YSLEER. The CDR3 consists of 14 residues.

The chain links TRBV27 to TRBJ2-1, with TRBD2 matching over 14 bases. This CDR3 is built from 17 residues. The germline V gene has CDR1 MNHEY and CDR2 SMNVEV (reference sequence). The V and J ends lost 5 bases and 1 base, in that order; junction bases with no gene match: 4. CDR3: CASSRTSGGFSYNEQFF. The CDR3, as DNA: TGTGCCAGCAGTCGGACTAGCGGGGGGTTTTCCTACAATGAGCAGTTCTTC.

V is TRBV6-5 and J is TRBJ2-2; D is possibly TRBD2 (5 bases). V lost 2 bases, J lost 1 base, and 17 bases lay in between. CDR3 length: 18 amino acids. Germline assignment: CDR1 MNHEY and CDR2 SVGAGI. The CDR3 region is CASSYARTGRGNTGELFF. CDR3 DNA: TGTGCCAGCAGTTACGCCCGAACCGGACGGGGGAACACCGGGGAGCTGTTTTTT.

V usage is TRBV9 and J usage is TRBJ1-1; D gene ambiguous. CDR3 length: 15 amino acids. The germline V and J ends were trimmed by 1 base and 0 bases, with 10 bases remaining between them. Germline lookup yields CDR1 SGDLS and CDR2 YYNGEE. CDR3: CASSVISDLNTEAFF. The CDR3 region has the DNA TGTGCCAGCAGCGTAATATCGGACTTGAACACTGAAGCTTTCTTT.

The chain has TRBV20-1 and TRBJ2-5, with 9 bases fitting TRBD1. V shed 4 bases, J shed 6 bases, and the junction held 9 bases outside the gene matches. This CDR3 has 14 residues. Germline assignment: CDR1 DFQATT and CDR2 SNEGSKA (reference sequence). CDR3 nucleotide sequence: TGCAGTGCTATACACGGGACAGGGATGCAGACCCAGTACTTC. Translating it yields CSAIHGTGMQTQYF.

The chain links TRBV5-1 to TRBJ2-5; unclear D gene. V gave up 2 bases and J gave up 5 bases, with 13 bases separating them. Germline-derived CDR1 and CDR2 are SGHRS and YFSETQ. The CDR3 consists of 14 residues. The CDR3 DNA reads as TGCGCCAGCAGCTTCTCTGGGGTTGCGGAGACCCAGTACTTC. This encodes CASSFSGVAETQYF.

This chain joins TRBV29-1 and TRBJ2-2; perhaps TRBD1 as D (5 bases). Per the germline V gene, CDR1 is SQVTM and CDR2 is ANQGSEA. V shed 2 bases and J shed 5 bases, with 9 bases lying between them. This CDR3 is built from 13 residues. The CDR3 here is CSVEQGLTGELFF. The CDR3 bases are TGCAGCGTTGAACAGGGTTTAACCGGGGAGCTGTTTTTT.

This clonotype was detected once. V usage is TRBV18 and J usage is TRBJ2-7; D tentatively fits TRBD1 or TRBD2 (5 bases each). Looked up from germline, CDR1 is KGHSH and CDR2 is LQKENI. Trimming took off 6 bases at V and 6 bases at J, with 12 bases between the two ends. The CDR3 sequence is 12 residues long. The CDR3 DNA reads TGTGCCAGCTCTCAGGGAGAGGGCGAGCAGTACTTC. Translating gives CASSQGEGEQYF.

CDR3 sequence: CASRIGGSYEQYF. DNA for the CDR3: TGCGCCAGCAGAATCGGGGGTTCCTACGAGCAGTACTTC. The V gene is TRBV5-1, the J gene TRBJ2-7, with a weak D call TRBD2 (6 bases). The germline V gene has CDR1 SGHRS and CDR2 YFSETQ. Trimming cost V 5 bases and J 1 base, with 10 bases left between them. This CDR3 is 13 amino acids long.

The V gene is TRBV5-1, the J gene TRBJ2-5, with 9 bases matching TRBD1. V lost 3 bases to trimming and J lost 13 bases; unmatched junction nucleotides: 7. Germline values: CDR1 SGHRS, CDR2 YFSETQ. The CDR3 covers 12 residues. The CDR3: CASSWGDRDVYF. The CDR3 nucleotides are TGCGCCAGCAGCTGGGGGGACAGGGATGTGTACTTC.

The V call is TRBV7-2, the J call TRBJ2-3; the match to TRBD2 covers 12 bases. Per the germline V gene, CDR1 is SGHTA and CDR2 is FQGNSA. The CDR3 is 16 amino acids. Unmatched junction bases numbered 5, after V lost 3 bases and J lost 4 bases. CDR3 region: CASSFRTSGAPDTQYF. CDR3 DNA sequence: TGTGCCAGCAGCTTCCGGACTAGCGGGGCCCCAGATACGCAGTATTTT.